The clone carrying this T cell receptor beta chain showed up just a few times. Its antigen is undetermined. This sample is drawn from a study of blood T cells in healthy people across ages. Notes on the study in general: Aged donors had fewer naive CD4+ cells and lower diversity than long-lived donors.

The donors, all healthy, were Caucasians living in Russia, aged roughly 6 to 95. Then a second PCR, running roughly 7 to 11 cycles, was carried out with a sample-barcoded 5' primer and a J-beta primer mix. TCRdb reprocessed the 5' RACE reads via MiXCR and lists one record per CDR3 protein. The sample comprises 800,000 or so distinct CDR3 sequences, more than 20% of which are singletons, and more than 3% rests with the top ten. V lost 0 bases to trimming and J lost 3 bases, with 7 bases between them. The V gene's germline CDR1 is KGHDR and CDR2 SFDVKD. This CDR3 contains 14 residues. These same records also appear under a second study, on T cells of mothers and their children. This second study says: Over 9.5 million TCR beta CDR3 reads were obtained from each mother, and several million from each child.

The sample consisted of blood. This clonotype originated in a boy younger than 18 in good health. The chain uses TRBV24-1 and TRBJ1-2; D is possibly TRBD1 (6 bases). This chain's CDR3 is CATSDLRTDYGYTF. The CDR3 coding sequence is TGTGCCACCAGTGATTTGCGGACAGACTATGGCTACACCTTC.